These 11 T cell receptor beta chains were all obtained from the same sample, sequenced in a study of Graves' ophthalmopathy and Graves' hyperthyroidism. RNA transcripts yielded amplified TCR beta CDR3 regions. First-round RT-PCR employed HTBI primers, with a second-round multiplex PCR after it. One entry per CDR3 protein, called by TCRdb with MiXCR from the multiplex PCR reads. Of under 800,000 distinct CDR3 sequences in the sample, approximately 21% were seen once. Sequenced material: peripheral blood. The source of these receptors is a woman aged 18-30 years with stable Graves' hyperthyroidism. Some clones in this sample may be carry-over from other donors' samples.

This clonotype has only a few counts. The rearrangement joins TRBV9 to TRBJ2-2; TRBD2 aligns across 8 bases. Germline V gene sequence: CDR1 SGDLS, CDR2 YYNGEE. The CDR3 spans 16 residues. With V trimmed by 2 bases and J by 6 bases, 9 bases remained unmatched. CDR3 sequence: CASSVAGTSVSGELFF. In nucleotides, the CDR3 is TGTGCCAGCAGCGTCGCCGGGACTAGTGTCTCCGGGGAGCTGTTTTTT. Based on the CDR3 plus reference TRBV9 and TRBJ2-2, the full variable domain is DSGVTQTPKHLITATGQRVTLRCSPRSGDLSVYWYQQSLDQGLQFLIQYYNGEERAKGNILERFSAQQFPDLHSELNLSSLELGDSALYFCASSVAGTSVSGELFFGEGSRLTVL.

This clonotype has just a few counts. The chain is built from TRBV28 and TRBJ2-5; 7 nucleotides line up with TRBD2. After removal of 2 bases from V and 5 bases from J, the junction contained 11 bases not matched to a gene. The CDR3 is 16 amino acids. The germline V gene has CDR1 MDHEN and CDR2 SYDVKM. The CDR3, as DNA: TGTGCCAGCAGTTTACCGGGAGGCCCCGGAGGGGAGACCCAGTACTTC. This encodes CASSLPGGPGGETQYF.

This chain uses TRBV7-9 with TRBJ1-1, with no clear D. The CDR3 contains 11 residues. V was clipped by 6 bases and J by 7 bases, with 9 bases between them. Germline assignment: CDR1 SEHNR and CDR2 FQNEAQ (reference sequence). The CDR3 here is CASRSSLEAFF. The CDR3 nucleotides are TGTGCCAGCAGGTCATCTCTTGAAGCTTTCTTT.

The chain recombines TRBV6-1 with TRBJ2-2; D unresolved. Germline-derived CDR1 and CDR2 are MNHNS and SASEGT. Trimming pared 2 bases from V and 5 bases from J, leaving 6 bases between. There are 13 residues in the CDR3. For the CDR3, the DNA is TGTGCCAGCAGTGAACGGCAGACCGGGGAGCTGTTTTTT. Translation: CASSERQTGELFF.

This sequence joins TRBV4-1 and TRBJ1-2; D not resolved. The CDR3 has 14 residues. Per germline, CDR1 MGHRA and CDR2 YSYEKL. Between the trimmed V and J ends, which lost 0 bases and 5 bases, there was a span of 10 bases. CDR3 DNA: TGCGCCAGCAGCCAAGAACTGGGAAAGTATGGCTACACCTTC. As protein: CASSQELGKYGYTF.

There are many counts of this clonotype. J is TRBJ1-5 and V is TRBV6-1; the D is unclear. The germline V gene has CDR1 MNHNS and CDR2 SASEGT. Trimming cost V 2 bases and J 2 bases, with 10 bases left between them. The CDR3 is 15 amino acids. CDR3 bases: TGTGCCAGCAGTGAAAACGGGGTGGGCAATCAGCCCCAGCATTTT. Translating it yields CASSENGVGNQPQHF.

There are a few counts of this clonotype. This chain links TRBV19 with TRBJ2-7; D is possibly TRBD2 (6 bases). The CDR3 loop spans 13 amino acids. CDR1 and CDR2 from the germline V gene are LNHDA and SQIVND (reference sequence). V was pared by 3 bases and J by 6 bases, with 12 bases between. The chain's CDR3 is CASSIFGGAEQYF. The CDR3 nucleotides are TGTGCCAGTAGTATCTTCGGGGGAGCCGAGCAGTACTTC.

This clonotype was seen a single time. V usage is TRBV12-3 or TRBV12-4 and J usage is TRBJ2-7; D is possibly TRBD2 (6 bases). V lost 5 bases and J lost 5, with 16 bases in between. The CDR3 length is 14 residues. CDR3 sequence: CASSAGTQGDEQYF. In DNA form, the CDR3 reads TGTGCCAGCAGTGCCGGGACTCAAGGGGACGAGCAGTACTTC.

Ten or more counts support this clonotype. This chain uses TRBV29-1 with TRBJ2-2; 7 bases agree with TRBD2. CDR1 SQVTM and CDR2 ANQGSEA come from the germline V gene. The V gene end was trimmed by 4 bases and the J gene end by 2 bases; junction bases not matched to a gene: 7. The CDR3 extends over 15 amino acids. The CDR3 region is CSVVVSSGNTGELFF. The CDR3 DNA reads TGCAGCGTTGTGGTGTCTAGCGGTAACACCGGGGAGCTGTTTTTT.

The chain employs TRBV2 and TRBJ2-7, with D uncertain. CDR3 length: 13 amino acids. Looked up from germline, CDR1 is SNHLY and CDR2 is FYNNEI. With 8 bases removed from V and 1 base from J, the gap between germline ends came to 12 bases. In nucleotides, the CDR3 is TGTGCCAGCTCCCTAAGTTATTCCTACGAGCAGTACTTC. It specifies CASSLSYSYEQYF. The whole variable domain, filled in from reference TRBV2 and TRBJ2-7, reads EPEVTQTPSHQVTQMGQEVILRCVPISNHLYFYWYRQILGQKVEFLVSFYNNEISEKSEIFDDQFSVERPDGSNFTLKIRSTKLEDSAMYFCASSLSYSYEQYFGPGTRLTVT.

The V gene is TRBV18, the J gene TRBJ2-7, with D perhaps being TRBD1 or TRBD2 (5 bases each). Trimming cost V 3 bases and J 6 bases, with 12 bases left between them. Germline assignment: CDR1 KGHSH and CDR2 LQKENI. The CDR3 has 13 amino acids. The CDR3 DNA reads as TGTGCCAGCTCACCCCCCACGAGGGGCGAGCAGTACTTC. It specifies CASSPPTRGEQYF.